Below, one T cell receptor (beta chain) is given with its context. Its specific antigen is unknown. Base quality data are lacking; no much larger clone is found one base away. To be included, a participant needed at least one PBMC sample from before ART initiation plus at least two post-ART samples. All participants with HIV were treated in the United States of America. Cryopreserved samples of about 1-11 million PBMC were thawed and washed before DNA extraction. At the time of the earliest PBMC sample, participants with HIV were aged between 23 and 54 years. PBMC samples from each participant spanned 1-4 timepoints before ART initiation and 2-8 timepoints after ART initiation, with a median of 7 samples. Serial HIV viral load, CD4+ T-cell count, ART history and demographic data were obtained for every participant. Using a Qiagen kit on a QIAcube, genomic DNA was extracted from unsorted PBMC, with samples processed in batches of 12.

The CDR3 runs 14 amino acids, cysteine and phenylalanine included. CDR3 DNA only is kept here, 42 bases in frame from base 1. After removal of 6 bases from V and 0 bases from J, the junction retains 0 bases not matched to a gene. The germline V gene supplies CDR1 SGHTA and CDR2 FQGTGA. This record comes from a study of long-term antiretroviral therapy in people with HIV (dated by TCRdb to between 2020 and 2023). Broadly, across the study: The earliest samples were collected approximately a decade before the 2015 WHO recommendation for immediate ART, a period when ART was typically delayed until CD4 counts fell. A retrospective serial study tested whether ART initiation and durable HIV suppression were associated with changes in peripheral blood TRB repertoire composition and diversity. From some 30 adults with confirmed HIV infection, the cohort provided roughly 200 cryopreserved PBMC samples, gathered serially across a mean of approximately six years (range 1-12). Of the 30 participants with HIV, ten to eleven were female. No cross-contamination during QIAcube processing was shown when test extractions of a monoclonal T-cell line were performed alongside a few dozen polyclonal samples.

Sequencing of the TRB variable region was done with the immunoSEQ hsTCRB v3.0 assay at survey level resolution. TRB sequencing targeted a depth of about 40,000-55,000 T-cell genomes per sample. Pooled TRB libraries were sequenced on an Illumina MiSeq with a v3 150-cycle kit. As for how the authors treated the data: Repertoire analysis was performed in R inside a reproducible Nextflow workflow that covered QC, data transformation and analysis. Custom analyses were implemented in LymphoSeq2, an R package for AIRR-Seq data exploration. A handful of samples yielding fewer than 5000 total TRB sequences were excluded, leaving about 190 analyzed HIV repertoires. Among the approximately 190 retained HIV repertoires, 55 to 60 were collected before ART initiation and roughly 130 after ART initiation. Repertoires were downsampled to 5000 TRB nucleotide sequences, with summary statistics averaged over 100 downsampling iterations. The analysis kept only TRB sequences whose CDR3 regions were at least seven amino acids long. A Shannon entropy-derived clonality score and the Gini coefficient were used to measure diversity. In the repertoire networks, any two of the top 5000 CDR3 amino acid sequences were linked whenever the two sequences differed by an edit distance of one. For TRB CDR3 amino acid sequences, GLIPH2 was used to predict antigen specificity groups and MHC restriction. To flag known associations with CMV, EBV, HIV or tissue antigens, CDR3 amino acid sequences were compared against VDJdb and McPAS-TCR. Pre-ART, post-ART and control groups were compared with Wilcoxon signed-rank tests and Holm-Bonferroni correction. TCRdb mirrors the immuneACCESS table, restricted to in-frame sequences. Some clones are absent from its copies; in checked studies, under half trace to an unresolved V gene, and the reason for the others is unknown. Clonal size and the V and J genes are those of that table, whereas D and trimming came from the DNA. For this sample the table gives 25,000 to 35,000 clones, of which around 72% were detected only once. Approximately 7.6% of the sample rests with the top ten.

Beyond this particular receptor, the publication reports: Because cell numbers in pre-ART samples were limited, unsorted PBMC were profiled instead of sorted CD4+ and CD8+ T cells. The repertoire was dominated across all time points by expanded TRB clones identified before ART initiation, although this dominance was seen to fluctuate and to decrease in many PLHIV after ART. The samples were dated from about 2003 to 2017, and the ART regimens that were used may be less effective than current ART regimens. Inferences about post-ART repertoire changes were limited because no data were available on ART adherence, viral resistance or therapy changes. Starting ART was linked to a significant rise in TRB diversity, yet even after long-term ART the diversity remained significantly lower than in transplant donor controls. Compared with controls, HIV repertoires had narrower CDR3 length ranges, and the network structure pointed to an antigen-experienced repertoire that shifted only slightly toward naive after ART. Owing to limited PBMC availability, only the TCR beta chain was sequenced, without alpha chain pairing.

The source of this sequence is a woman between 50 and 59 years old with HIV. The V gene is TRBV7-3 and the J gene is TRBJ2-2, with 8 middle bases fitting TRBD2. The starting material was unsorted PBMCs, obtained 3.1 years after starting antiretroviral therapy. The nucleotide sequence reads as follows: TGTGCCAGCAGAGCGGGGGCGAACACCGGGGAGCTGTTTTTT. Its protein reads: CASRAGANTGELFF.